The 26 T cell receptor beta chains given below trace back to one sample, sequenced in a study of control samples from healthy donors and cancer patients. TCRdb's table, derived via immunoSEQ multiplex PCR, lists solely in-frame clones and lacks some. This table holds about 75,000 clones, more than 75% found once. The sequencing sample was made of blood. The receptors originated from a man between 45 and 60 years old in good health.

The chain couples TRBV5-4 to TRBJ2-1, with a tentative D call TRBD2 (7 bases). Trimming left V 4 bases short and J 2 bases short, with 10 bases between. This CDR3 contains 14 residues. CDR1 and CDR2 (germline): SGHNT, YYREEE (reference sequence). The CDR3 loop reads CASSAGATYNEQFF. The CDR3 region has the DNA TGTGCCAGCAGCGCGGGGGCAACCTACAATGAGCAGTTCTTC. Complete variable domain (other parts from reference TRBV5-4 and TRBJ2-1): ETGVTQSPTHLIKTRGQQVTLRCSSQSGHNTVSWYQQALGQGPQFIFQYYREEENGRGNFPPRFSGLQFPNYSSELNVNALELDDSALYLCASSAGATYNEQFFGPGTRLTVL.

This clone was recorded only once. The identical CDR3 is also encoded by other nucleotide sequences in the sample. This chain uses TRBV3-1 (or the pseudogene TRBV3-2) with TRBJ1-3; D might be TRBD1 (5 bases). The CDR3 covers 17 residues. CDR1 and CDR2 (germline): LGHDT, YNNKEL (reference sequence). The V end lost 2 bases, the J end lost 0 bases, and 14 bases lay between the germline ends. CDR3 bases: TGTGCCAGCAGCCAAAGGGGCGGGCGCGACTCTGGAAACACCATATATTTT. Translated: CASSQRGGRDSGNTIYF.

J is TRBJ1-2 and V is TRBV6-2 or TRBV6-3; D ambiguous. The V gene lost 6 bases and the J gene lost 4 bases, with 18 bases spanning the gap. Germline V gene lookup returns CDR1 MNHEY and CDR2 SVGEGT. The CDR3 loop spans 15 amino acids. The CDR3 here is CASSLTFGQSYGYTF. The CDR3 nucleotides read TGTGCCAGCAGCCTAACATTCGGGCAGAGCTATGGCTACACCTTC.

The V and J genes are TRBV30 and TRBJ1-1, with D possibly TRBD1 on 6 matching bases. Germline CDR1 reads GTSNPN; CDR2 reads SVGIG (reference sequence). This CDR3 is 16 amino acids long. V shed 5 bases and J shed 1 base, with 20 bases lying between them. CDR3 in amino acids: CAWGRGRWTSNTEAFF. The CDR3 DNA is TGTGCCTGGGGCAGGGGACGTTGGACCTCGAACACTGAAGCTTTCTTT.

The chain carries TRBV27 and TRBJ1-2; D may be TRBD1 (5 bases). The CDR3 loop spans 12 amino acids. Germline CDR1 and CDR2: MNHEY and SMNVEV (reference sequence). Trimming stripped 3 bases from V and 7 bases from J, with 9 bases between. CDR3 sequence (DNA): TGTGCCAGCAGTTTTTTGGGGGGTGGCTACACCTTC. Translation gives CASSFLGGGYTF.

A single count supports this clone. V and J are TRBV6-5 and TRBJ2-7, with TRBD1 as a possible D gene (5 bases). There are 12 residues in the CDR3. Germline assignment: CDR1 MNHEY and CDR2 SVGAGI. Trimming stripped 7 bases from V and 3 bases from J, with 10 bases between. The CDR3 sequence is CASTEGDYEQYF. CDR3 nucleotides: TGTGCCAGCACCGAAGGGGACTACGAGCAGTACTTC.

The table lists this clone with many counts. V and J are TRBV30 and TRBJ1-5; D is possibly TRBD1 (5 bases). The CDR3 is 16 amino acids. V was trimmed by 0 bases and J by 5 bases, leaving 17 bases between them. The germline CDR1 and CDR2 sequences are GTSNPN and SVGIG (reference sequence). CDR3 sequence: CAWSVSRSGPHQPQHF. The CDR3 nucleotides read TGTGCCTGGAGTGTAAGTCGGTCAGGGCCCCATCAGCCCCAGCATTTT.

The rearrangement uses TRBV7-6 and TRBJ2-5, with TRBD1 identical over 9 bases. V dropped 4 bases and J dropped 3; count of bases not matched to a gene: 6. The germline gives CDR1 SGHVS, CDR2 FNYEAQ. The CDR3 sequence is 15 residues long. CDR3: CASSYTGGAEETQYF. The CDR3 nucleotides are TGTGCCAGCAGCTATACAGGGGGCGCGGAAGAGACCCAGTACTTC. Full variable domain (remainder filled in from reference TRBV7-6 and TRBJ2-5): GAGVSQSPRYKVTKRGQDVALRCDPISGHVSLYWYRQALGQGPEFLTYFNYEAQQDKSGLPNDRFSAERPEGSISTLTIQRTEQRDSAMYRCASSYTGGAEETQYFGPGTRLLVL.

The chain employs TRBV11-3 and TRBJ2-7, with 7 bases fitting TRBD1. This CDR3 region has 14 residues. Germline CDR1 reads SGHNT; CDR2 reads YENEEA. J gave up 5 bases and V 5 bases, and 9 bases lay outside the gene matches. CDR3 amino acids: CASSRGRGSHEQYF. The CDR3, as DNA: TGTGCCAGCAGCAGGGGGCGAGGTAGCCACGAGCAGTACTTC.

The chain couples TRBV7-2 to TRBJ2-7; 9 bases are shared with TRBD1. Trimming at V came to 3 bases and at J to 3 bases, leaving 6 bases not matched to a gene. The CDR3 covers 15 residues. Looked up from germline, CDR1 is SGHTA and CDR2 is FQGNSA. The CDR3 nucleotides are TGTGCCAGCAGCTTGGCCGGGACAGGGAACTACGAGCAGTACTTC. Its translation is CASSLAGTGNYEQYF.

This chain joins TRBV3-1 (or the pseudogene TRBV3-2) and TRBJ2-7; TRBD2 matches at 7 bases. Germline lookup yields CDR1 LGHDT and CDR2 YNNKEL (reference sequence). The CDR3 has 14 amino acids. The V gene end was trimmed by 5 bases and the J gene end by 6 bases; junction bases not matched to a gene: 10. The CDR3 sequence: CASSEMGGFGEQYF. The DNA of the CDR3 is TGTGCCAGCAGCGAAATGGGAGGGTTCGGCGAGCAGTACTTC.

The chain has TRBV9 and TRBJ1-2; D is uncertain. The germline gives CDR1 SGDLS, CDR2 YYNGEE. The CDR3 consists of 14 residues. The V end was cut by 0 bases, the J end by 4 bases, with 10 bases between. Here the CDR3 DNA reads TGTGCCAGCAGCGTAGATCAACAAGGCTATGGCTACACCTTC. It translates to CASSVDQQGYGYTF.

The chain has TRBV28 and TRBJ2-7, with 7 bases matching TRBD2. The CDR3 extends over 14 amino acids. CDR1 and CDR2 (germline): MDHEN, SYDVKM. J lost 0 bases, V lost 8 bases, and 7 bases had no gene match. In DNA, the CDR3 is TGTGCCAGCGGTCCGGGGGGAAACTCCTACGAGCAGTACTTC. This codes for CASGPGGNSYEQYF.

In nucleotides, the CDR3 is TGCGCCAGCAGCTCGACAGTAGCGGGACCAAACACCGGGGAGCTGTTTTTT. Protein sequence: CASSSTVAGPNTGELFF. The chain recombines TRBV5-1 with TRBJ2-2, with TRBD2 matching over 8 bases. Germline CDR1 SGHRS, CDR2 YFSETQ. The CDR3 covers 17 residues. With 3 bases clipped from V and 2 bases from J, the junction kept 9 bases outside the gene matches.

This clone showed up just a few times. This chain uses TRBV6-5 with TRBJ2-7; tentative D call: TRBD2 (5 bases). V was pared by 11 bases and J by 0 bases, with 17 bases between. This CDR3 spans 14 amino acids. Germline V gene sequence: CDR1 MNHEY, CDR2 SVGAGI. The CDR3 is CACGADLTSYEQYF. DNA for the CDR3: TGTGCCTGTGGAGCGGACCTGACCTCCTACGAGCAGTACTTC.

This clone showed up just once. This chain joins TRBV5-1 and TRBJ2-7, with 7 bases identical to TRBD2. This CDR3 has 16 residues. V dropped 3 bases and J dropped 3; count of bases not matched to a gene: 12. The V gene's germline CDR1 is SGHRS and CDR2 YFSETQ. This CDR3 is CASSSGPGTTNYEQYF. Here the CDR3 DNA reads TGCGCCAGCAGCTCGGGGCCGGGGACTACCAACTACGAGCAGTACTTC.

This chain connects TRBV3-1 (or the pseudogene TRBV3-2) to TRBJ2-7; TRBD2 is a possible D gene (5 bases). Germline values: CDR1 LGHDT, CDR2 YNNKEL (reference sequence). The CDR3 has 13 amino acids. V lost 7 bases and J lost 2, with 12 bases in between. CDR3 protein: CASMRAGTYEQYF. The CDR3 nucleotides read TGTGCCAGCATGCGGGCCGGAACCTACGAGCAGTACTTC.

Regarding this clone: At one of its ends the junction is not consistent with the germline gene, which may arise from a read error. The same CDR3 can be traced to other DNA sequences in this sample. The chain is built from TRBV9 and TRBJ1-1; D unclear. Germline V lookup: CDR1 SGDLS, CDR2 YYNGEE. This CDR3 has 12 residues. The CDR3 bases are TGTGCCAGCAGCGGGAGCAACACCGAAGCTTTCTTT. Translation gives CASSGSNTEAFF.

The CDR3, as DNA: TGTGCCAGCAGTCTCGTTGGAAACACCATATATTTT. Translated: CASSLVGNTIYF. V usage is TRBV7-6 and J usage is TRBJ1-3; D gene unclear. This CDR3 is built from 12 residues. Trimming left V 6 bases short and J 3 bases short, with 6 bases between. The germline V gene has CDR1 SGHVS and CDR2 FNYEAQ.

The genes are TRBV6-5 and TRBJ1-2; D possibly corresponds to TRBD1 (6 bases). The V gene lost 4 bases and the J gene lost 4 bases, with 10 bases spanning the gap. Looked up from germline, CDR1 is MNHEY and CDR2 is SVGAGI. The CDR3 covers 13 residues. DNA of the CDR3: TGTGCCAGCAGTTCGACAGGCATCTATGGCTACACCTTC. Protein sequence: CASSSTGIYGYTF.

This clone showed up just a few times. At one of its ends the junction is not consistent with the germline gene, which may arise from a read error. The genes are TRBV7-9 and TRBJ2-7; 10 positions match TRBD1. The germline V gene encodes CDR1 SEHNR and CDR2 FQNEAQ (reference sequence). This CDR3 region has 13 residues. The CDR3 loop is CASSLASGTGEEF. CDR3 sequence (DNA): TGTGCCAGCAGCTTAGCTTCCGGGACAGGGGAGGAATTC.

This clone came up once. The chain combines TRBV12-3 or TRBV12-4 with TRBJ2-3, with a tentative D call TRBD2 (6 bases). This CDR3 region has 13 residues. Deletions cut 8 bases from V and 5 bases from J, with 14 bases between. The CDR3 region is CASARESIDTQYF. The CDR3 DNA follows: TGTGCCAGCGCCCGGGAGTCGATAGATACGCAGTATTTT.

The V gene is TRBV9, the J gene TRBJ2-2, with D possibly being TRBD1 (5 bases). With 1 base removed from V and 2 bases from J, the gap between germline ends came to 9 bases. The germline gives CDR1 SGDLS, CDR2 YYNGEE. The CDR3 runs to 15 residues. The chain's CDR3 is CASSVLDTNTGELFF. The CDR3 coding sequence is TGTGCCAGCAGCGTACTGGACACCAACACCGGGGAGCTGTTTTTT.

The chain employs TRBV7-3 and TRBJ1-2, with D possibly being TRBD1 (5 bases). Germline V gene sequence: CDR1 SGHTA, CDR2 FQGTGA. The CDR3 runs 15 residues. V was shortened by 2 bases and J by 10 bases, with 20 bases between the two germline ends. The CDR3 loop is CASSLLAVAGSLYTF. DNA for the CDR3: TGTGCCAGCAGCTTACTTGCGGTCGCAGGGAGCCTCTACACCTTC.

For the CDR3, the DNA is TGTGCCAGTATAGGGCGGGATAACATTCAGTACTTC. Translation: CASIGRDNIQYF. The chain recombines TRBV19 with TRBJ2-4; possible D gene TRBD2, 6 bases. Germline V gives CDR1 LNHDA, CDR2 SQIVND (reference sequence). V was clipped by 7 bases and J by 7 bases, with 11 bases between them. The CDR3 is 12 amino acids.

V is TRBV2 and J is TRBJ2-1, with TRBD2 matching over 10 bases. The CDR3 sequence is 13 residues long. CDR1 and CDR2 (germline): SNHLY, FYNNEI. Losses at the gene ends were 8 bases for V and 7 bases for J; bases not matched to a gene: 5. The CDR3 reads CASGGLALNEQFF. The CDR3 DNA is TGTGCCAGCGGGGGACTAGCGTTAAATGAGCAGTTCTTC.